Below are 21 T cell receptor beta chains sequenced from a single sample in a study of blood T cell repertoires in COVID-19. Profiled with immunoSEQ multiplex PCR; TCRdb holds only in-frame clones, not every one. The sample contains about 59,000 clones, roughly 91% of which appear only once. What was sequenced was peripheral blood. The receptor set was obtained from a human donor in a cohort sampled during active COVID-19.

This sequence joins TRBV7-3 and TRBJ2-3; 7 nucleotides agree with TRBD2. The germline V gene encodes CDR1 SGHTA and CDR2 FQGTGA. With 1 base clipped from V and 2 bases from J, the junction kept 12 bases outside the gene matches. The CDR3 runs to 18 residues. The CDR3 sequence is CASSLNPGLYGPTDTQYF. CDR3 in DNA: TGTGCCAGCAGCTTAAATCCGGGACTATACGGCCCCACAGATACGCAGTATTTT.

V gene TRBV7-9 combines with J gene TRBJ2-3; D is perhaps TRBD2 (5 bases). V was cut by 5 bases and J by 13 bases, with 13 bases left in between. The CDR3 runs to 11 residues. The germline V gene has CDR1 SEHNR and CDR2 FQNEAQ (reference sequence). CDR3 sequence reads: CASSPPGWEYF. In DNA form, the CDR3 reads TGTGCCAGCAGCCCCCCGGGATGGGAGTATTTT.

This chain uses TRBV4-1 with TRBJ1-6, with a weak D call TRBD1 (6 bases). The CDR3 is 16 amino acids. Trimming shortened V by 3 bases and J by 11 bases, and 20 bases separated the two germline ends. Germline V gene data show CDR1 as MGHRA and CDR2 as YSYEKL. The CDR3 nucleotides are TGCGCCAGCAGCCAGCTGGGGGGGCCCTCCAGACCACCCCTCCACTTT. The encoded protein is CASSQLGGPSRPPLHF.

This clone appeared once. The V gene is TRBV5-4, the J gene TRBJ2-7; perhaps TRBD2 as D (5 bases). The CDR3 totals 15 residues. Trimming removed 1 base at V and 0 bases at J, with 11 bases between. CDR1 and CDR2 from the germline V gene are SGHNT and YYREEE (reference sequence). The CDR3 reads CASSLPQRSSYEQYF. The DNA for the CDR3 is TGTGCCAGCAGCTTGCCCCAGCGGAGCTCCTACGAGCAGTACTTC.

Judged by abundance, this clone is large. The chain combines TRBV13 with TRBJ1-1, with TRBD1 as a possible D gene (5 bases). The CDR3 covers 14 residues. Germline assignment: CDR1 PRHDT and CDR2 FYEKMQ (reference sequence). V was clipped by 5 bases and J by 0 bases, with 10 bases between them. This CDR3 is CASSPDSMNTEAFF. The CDR3 DNA is TGTGCCAGCAGCCCCGACAGTATGAACACTGAAGCTTTCTTT. The whole variable domain, remainder taken from reference TRBV13 and TRBJ1-1, is AAGVIQSPRHLIKEKRETATLKCYPIPRHDTVYWYQQGPGQDPQFLISFYEKMQSDKGSIPDRFSAQQFSDYHSELNMSSLELGDSALYFCASSPDSMNTEAFFGQGTRLTVV.

The chain has TRBV27 and TRBJ2-1, with 12 nucleotides matching TRBD2. This CDR3 has 15 residues. Germline values: CDR1 MNHEY, CDR2 SMNVEV (reference sequence). With V trimmed by 8 bases and J by 8 bases, 10 bases remained unmatched. In DNA, the CDR3 is TGTGCCAGCTACGGACTAGCGGGATTCAGCTATGAGCAGTTCTTC. This sequence encodes CASYGLAGFSYEQFF.

The rearrangement links TRBV24-1 to TRBJ2-1, with 9 bases that match TRBD1. CDR1 and CDR2 from the germline V gene are KGHDR and SFDVKD. This CDR3 is built from 15 residues. The J segment lost 8 bases and the V segment lost 1 base, leaving 5 bases of the junction unmatched. CDR3 loop: CATSDFGQGWDEQFF. CDR3 nucleotides: TGTGCCACCAGTGATTTCGGACAGGGGTGGGATGAGCAGTTCTTC.

This clone showed up just once. V usage is TRBV14 and J usage is TRBJ2-4; TRBD2 is a possible D gene (6 bases). V was clipped by 4 bases and J by 6 bases, with 13 bases between them. CDR1 and CDR2 (germline): SGHDN, FVKESK. This CDR3 has 14 residues. In DNA, the CDR3 is TGTGCCAGCAGCCGGGGGGAAGCAAGAAACATTCAGTACTTC. Its protein is CASSRGEARNIQYF.

The chain has TRBV18 and TRBJ1-5; D unresolved. Trimming shortened V by 3 bases and J by 1 base, and 7 bases separated the two germline ends. CDR3 size: 14 residues. CDR1 and CDR2 from the germline V gene are KGHSH and LQKENI. CDR3 coding DNA: TGTGCCAGCTCACCTATACACAGCAATCAGCCCCAGCATTTT. This gives the protein CASSPIHSNQPQHF.

The chain carries TRBV3-1 (or the pseudogene TRBV3-2) and TRBJ2-7; a weak D match, TRBD2 (5 bases). Germline loops: CDR1 LGHDT, CDR2 YNNKEL (reference sequence). V was cut by 0 bases and J by 3 bases, with 12 bases left in between. The CDR3 is 15 amino acids. CDR3 sequence reads: CASSQEIGEGYEQYF. DNA for the CDR3: TGTGCCAGCAGCCAAGAAATCGGGGAAGGCTACGAGCAGTACTTC.

V usage is TRBV5-1 and J usage is TRBJ1-1, with 7 positions matching TRBD1. Germline V CDR1 and CDR2: SGHRS, YFSETQ. CDR3 size: 16 residues. The trim removed 3 bases at V and 0 bases at J, leaving 8 bases unmatched. The CDR3 region has the DNA TGCGCCAGCAGCTGGGGACAGAACCTGATGAACACTGAAGCTTTCTTT. Encoded protein: CASSWGQNLMNTEAFF.

V and J are TRBV28 and TRBJ2-1; a possible D gene is TRBD2 (6 bases). V lost 6 bases, J lost 7 bases, and 16 bases lay in between. Germline V gene lookup returns CDR1 MDHEN and CDR2 SYDVKM. The CDR3 has 14 amino acids. The CDR3 nucleotides are TGTGCCAGCAGGGGGGAGGACAAACCGAATGAGCAGTTCTTC. This translates into CASRGEDKPNEQFF.

The chain joins TRBV5-1 to TRBJ2-7, with D possibly matching TRBD2 (7 bases). V was clipped by 3 bases and J by 5 bases, with 18 bases between them. The germline V gene encodes CDR1 SGHRS and CDR2 YFSETQ. The CDR3 consists of 15 residues. CDR3 sequence: CASSWTASGTHEQYF. CDR3 sequence (DNA): TGCGCCAGCAGCTGGACAGCAAGCGGGACCCACGAGCAGTACTTC.

The V call is TRBV3-1 (or the pseudogene TRBV3-2), the J call TRBJ1-4, with a tentative D call TRBD1 (5 bases). The germline gives CDR1 LGHDT, CDR2 YNNKEL (reference sequence). V was trimmed by 1 base and J by 0 bases, leaving 21 bases between them. The CDR3 consists of 20 residues. The DNA for the CDR3 is TGTGCCAGCAGCCAAGGGCGGCAGGGATTATATTCGGCAACTAATGAAAAACTGTTTTTT. It encodes CASSQGRQGLYSATNEKLFF.

The chain couples TRBV5-1 to TRBJ1-1, with 7 bases identical to TRBD1. The J segment lost 0 bases and the V segment lost 5 bases, leaving 4 bases of the junction unmatched. Per germline, CDR1 SGHRS and CDR2 YFSETQ. The CDR3 runs 14 residues. CDR3 sequence reads: CASSQTGMNTEAFF. In DNA, the CDR3 is TGCGCCAGCAGTCAGACAGGGATGAACACTGAAGCTTTCTTT. The full variable domain, with the rest looked up from reference TRBV5-1 and TRBJ1-1, is KAGVTQTPRYLIKTRGQQVTLSCSPISGHRSVSWYQQTPGQGLQFLFEYFSETQRNKGNFPGRFSGRQFSNSRSEMNVSTLELGDSALYLCASSQTGMNTEAFFGQGTRLTVV.

With regard to this clone: This specimen includes other DNA sequences encoding the same CDR3. The V and J genes are TRBV6-5 and TRBJ2-7; 7 nucleotides agree with TRBD1. Germline-derived CDR1 and CDR2 are MNHEY and SVGAGI. V was clipped by 6 bases and J by 3 bases; unmatched bases: 5. This CDR3 has 13 amino acids. CDR3 sequence reads: CASSLTGSYEQYF. The CDR3 region has the DNA TGTGCCAGCAGCCTGACAGGGAGCTACGAGCAGTACTTC.

The chain has TRBV28 and TRBJ1-3; 7 bases match TRBD1. CDR3 length equals 14 residues. Losses at the gene ends were 6 bases for V and 1 base for J; bases not matched to a gene: 3. Germline V lookup: CDR1 MDHEN, CDR2 SYDVKM. CDR3 DNA sequence: TGTGCCAGCAGCGGGACAGCGTCTGGAAACACCATATATTTT. It yields the protein CASSGTASGNTIYF.

This clone was seen once. The CDR3 sequence is CASSHTLELAGGPGRSYNEQFF. The CDR3 region has the DNA TGTGCCAGCAGCCACACACTCGAACTAGCGGGGGGGCCAGGTAGATCCTACAATGAGCAGTTCTTC. This rearrangement joins TRBV3-1 (or the pseudogene TRBV3-2) to TRBJ2-1; 13 bases map to TRBD2. Germline V gene lookup returns CDR1 LGHDT and CDR2 YNNKEL (reference sequence). This CDR3 has 22 amino acids. Losses at the gene ends were 3 bases for V and 1 base for J; bases not matched to a gene: 18.

This chain links TRBV7-9 with TRBJ2-3, with D uncertain. Trimming took off 1 base at V and 7 bases at J, with 6 bases between the two ends. The CDR3 extends over 12 amino acids. The V gene's germline CDR1 is SEHNR and CDR2 FQNEAQ (reference sequence). CDR3 DNA: TGTGCCAGCAGCTTAGTTCTCTATACGCAGTATTTT. Amino acid sequence: CASSLVLYTQYF.

This CDR3 reads CASSGGLADYNEQFF. The CDR3 DNA sequence: TGTGCCAGCAGCGGGGGACTAGCGGACTACAATGAGCAGTTCTTC. V usage is TRBV7-3 and J usage is TRBJ2-1, with TRBD2 matching over 11 bases. CDR1 and CDR2 from the germline V gene are SGHTA and FQGTGA. The CDR3 is 15 residues long. Trimming at V came to 5 bases and at J to 3 bases, leaving 3 bases not matched to a gene.

The V call is TRBV4-1, the J call TRBJ2-1; perhaps TRBD2 as D (5 bases). Per germline, CDR1 MGHRA and CDR2 YSYEKL. V was trimmed by 0 bases and J by 7 bases, leaving 19 bases between them. This CDR3 spans 17 amino acids. CDR3 sequence: CASSQDPPSGGWNEQFF. The CDR3 DNA follows: TGCGCCAGCAGCCAAGATCCCCCCAGCGGAGGCTGGAATGAGCAGTTCTTC.